Listed here are 14 T cell receptor beta chains from one sample, sequenced in a study of blood T cell repertoires in COVID-19. Sequencing was performed with immunoSEQ multiplex PCR; in TCRdb, only in-frame clones are kept and a portion is missing. The top ten clones hold 2% to 2.5% of a sample with about 220,000 clones, roughly four fifths of them seen once. Sequencing input: peripheral blood. These receptors all come from a woman in her sixties with acute or convalescent COVID-19.

The CDR3 region is CASSRLQTGMGTEAFF. CDR3 in DNA: TGTGCCAGCAGTCGCCTCCAGACAGGGATGGGCACTGAAGCTTTCTTT. The chain has TRBV6-6 and TRBJ1-1; 7 nucleotides align to TRBD1. V dropped 5 bases and J dropped 4; count of bases not matched to a gene: 13. This CDR3 has 16 amino acids. CDR1 MNHNY and CDR2 SVGAGI come from the germline V gene (reference sequence).

The chain combines TRBV30 with TRBJ2-3; D is unclear. V lost 2 bases and J lost 0, with 15 bases in between. Germline V lookup: CDR1 GTSNPN, CDR2 SVGIG (reference sequence). The CDR3 is 16 residues long. CDR3 sequence: CAWSSVADPSTDTQYF. In DNA form, the CDR3 reads TGTGCCTGGAGTTCGGTAGCAGACCCTAGCACAGATACGCAGTATTTT.

V gene TRBV6-5 combines with J gene TRBJ1-1; perhaps TRBD1 as D (5 bases). Looked up from germline, CDR1 is MNHEY and CDR2 is SVGAGI. This CDR3 is built from 12 residues. Deletions cut 9 bases from V and 5 bases from J, with 13 bases between. CDR3 coding DNA: TGTGCCAGTCTTGGGGGGATGACTGAAGCTTTCTTT. The encoded protein is CASLGGMTEAFF.

V gene TRBV12-3 or TRBV12-4 combines with J gene TRBJ2-5, with D unresolved. Between the trimmed V and J ends, which lost 1 base and 3 bases, there was a span of 3 bases. This CDR3 is 12 amino acids long. CDR3 amino acids: CASSLGEETQYF. CDR3 nucleotide sequence: TGTGCCAGCAGTTTAGGAGAAGAGACCCAGTACTTC.

This clone was counted only a few times. The V call is TRBV27, the J call TRBJ1-1; D perhaps matches TRBD1 (5 bases). Germline V CDR1 and CDR2: MNHEY, SMNVEV (reference sequence). The CDR3 runs to 14 residues. V was cut by 6 bases and J by 1 base, with 12 bases left in between. The CDR3 nucleotides read TGTGCCAGCAGCCCAGGCGGGGGGAACACTGAAGCTTTCTTT. This encodes CASSPGGGNTEAFF.

V gene TRBV28 combines with J gene TRBJ2-1; 7 bases map to TRBD2. With 4 bases clipped from V and 9 bases from J, the junction kept 3 bases outside the gene matches. Germline V CDR1 and CDR2: MDHEN, SYDVKM. This CDR3 comprises 12 residues. The CDR3 region has the DNA TGTGCCAGCAGTTCCCCGGGGGGTGAGCAGTTCTTC. It yields the protein CASSSPGGEQFF.

V is TRBV19 and J is TRBJ2-2, with D perhaps matching TRBD2 (5 bases). The CDR3 is 19 residues long. Trimming removed 5 bases at V and 2 bases at J, with 24 bases between. From germline, CDR1 is LNHDA and CDR2 SQIVND (reference sequence). CDR3 region: CASSYPSGLGEPNTGELFF. CDR3 nucleotides: TGTGCCAGTAGTTACCCCTCCGGACTGGGAGAGCCTAACACCGGGGAGCTGTTTTTT.

The V and J genes are TRBV6-2 or TRBV6-3 and TRBJ2-1; 8 bases match TRBD2. This CDR3 spans 17 amino acids. J was trimmed by 4 bases and V by 5 bases; bases with no gene match: 13. Germline CDR1 reads MNHEY; CDR2 reads SVGEGT. The CDR3 reads CASSLPGGAWGYNEQFF. DNA of the CDR3: TGTGCCAGCAGTCTCCCCGGGGGGGCCTGGGGGTACAATGAGCAGTTCTTC.

The CDR3 DNA reads as TGTGCCAGTAGTACTTGGACAGGGGGTCCCACTCTGGAGCAGTTCTTC. This gives the protein CASSTWTGGPTLEQFF. The chain couples TRBV19 to TRBJ2-1; TRBD1 matches 10 bases. V lost 4 bases and J lost 10; bases outside the gene matches: 13. The germline gives CDR1 LNHDA, CDR2 SQIVND (reference sequence). CDR3 length: 16 amino acids.

This chain links TRBV11-2 with TRBJ1-1; 11 bases fit TRBD1. This CDR3 is built from 14 residues. Germline V gives CDR1 SGHAT, CDR2 FQNNGV. With 7 bases clipped from V and 6 bases from J, the junction kept 7 bases outside the gene matches. CDR3 nucleotide sequence: TGTGCCAGCACCCAGGACAGGGGGCAAGCTGAAGCTTTCTTT. The encoded protein is CASTQDRGQAEAFF.

The rearrangement links TRBV5-1 to TRBJ2-1; 8 bases align to TRBD1. This CDR3 comprises 14 residues. With V trimmed by 3 bases and J by 8 bases, 7 bases remained unmatched. From germline, CDR1 is SGHRS and CDR2 YFSETQ. CDR3 DNA: TGCGCCAGCAGCTCCCGGACAGGGTGGCATGAGCAGTTCTTC. Residues: CASSSRTGWHEQFF.

The CDR3 DNA reads as TGTGCCAGCTCACCACCGTGGGGGGTAGGCACAGATACGCAGTATTTT. This sequence encodes CASSPPWGVGTDTQYF. This chain connects TRBV18 to TRBJ2-3; perhaps TRBD2 as D (6 bases). Germline V gives CDR1 KGHSH, CDR2 LQKENI. Trimming removed 0 bases from V and 1 base from J, with 11 bases in between. The CDR3 contains 16 residues.

The V call is TRBV5-1, the J call TRBJ2-1, with D perhaps matching TRBD2 (6 bases). Germline V gene lookup returns CDR1 SGHRS and CDR2 YFSETQ. Deletions cut 4 bases from V and 3 bases from J, with 11 bases between. This CDR3 has 14 residues. CDR3 residues: CASSGRDFYNEQFF. CDR3 sequence (DNA): TGCGCCAGCAGCGGCCGGGACTTCTACAATGAGCAGTTCTTC.

The J gene is TRBJ1-2, the V gene TRBV30; D remains unclear. V lost 0 bases and J lost 7, with 12 bases in between. The CDR3 has 13 residues. The V gene's germline CDR1 is GTSNPN and CDR2 SVGIG (reference sequence). CDR3 amino acids: CAWSVDPAGGYTF. The CDR3 DNA reads TGTGCCTGGAGTGTAGACCCGGCGGGTGGCTACACCTTC.